These 9 T cell receptor beta chains were sequenced from one sample in a study of shared clonotypes between healthy human individuals. Using immunoSEQ multiplex PCR, the repertoire was profiled, and TCRdb retains in-frame clones only, with some absent. The repertoire holds about 1 million clones, with approximately 68% as singletons. The sample consisted of memory CD4+ T cells sorted from blood. As to subset: CD45RA-negative fraction. The receptor set was obtained from a young man in good health.

Regarding this clone: Other DNA sequences of this sample code for an identical CDR3. The chain uses TRBV7-2 and TRBJ2-2; no definite D call. Germline values: CDR1 SGHTA, CDR2 FQGNSA. Trimming stripped 6 bases from V and 6 bases from J, with 11 bases between. CDR3 size: 13 residues. The CDR3 protein is CASSTRGAGELFF. In DNA form, the CDR3 reads TGTGCCAGCAGTACTCGCGGCGCCGGGGAGCTGTTTTTT.

The chain employs TRBV7-9 and TRBJ1-2; no reliable D call. This CDR3 contains 14 residues. Looked up from germline, CDR1 is SEHNR and CDR2 is FQNEAQ (reference sequence). Trimming cost V 8 bases and J 0 bases, with 13 bases left between them. As DNA, the CDR3 is TGTGCCAGCCAGGAGACTGCTACTAACTATGGCTACACCTTC. Its protein is CASQETATNYGYTF.

This rearrangement joins TRBV5-4 to TRBJ1-2; 8 nucleotides agree with TRBD1. Germline V lookup: CDR1 SGHNT, CDR2 YYREEE (reference sequence). The CDR3 contains 17 residues. The junction had 18 bases not matched to a gene; V was cut back by 4 bases and J by 7 bases. CDR3 sequence (DNA): TGTGCCAGCAGCGATGGGCCCGACGTCGGACAGGGATTTGGCTACACCTTC. Translating gives CASSDGPDVGQGFGYTF. The full variable domain, with the rest looked up from reference TRBV5-4 and TRBJ1-2, is ETGVTQSPTHLIKTRGQQVTLRCSSQSGHNTVSWYQQALGQGPQFIFQYYREEENGRGNFPPRFSGLQFPNYSSELNVNALELDDSALYLCASSDGPDVGQGFGYTFGSGTRLTVV.

The chain joins TRBV29-1 to TRBJ2-3, with D perhaps matching TRBD2 (6 bases). The germline V gene encodes CDR1 SQVTM and CDR2 ANQGSEA. The CDR3 spans 14 residues. With 5 bases removed from V and 0 bases from J, the gap between germline ends came to 12 bases. The chain's CDR3 is CSVNTGVSTDTQYF. The CDR3 DNA reads TGCAGCGTTAATACGGGGGTTAGCACAGATACGCAGTATTTT.

The chain combines TRBV6-5 with TRBJ1-1, with D possibly matching TRBD1 (6 bases). The length of the CDR3 is 14 residues. Germline V CDR1 and CDR2: MNHEY, SVGAGI. Trimming pared 6 bases from V and 2 bases from J, leaving 13 bases between. CDR3 coding DNA: TGTGCCAGCAGATCCGGGACAATTAACACTGAAGCTTTCTTT. Its translation is CASRSGTINTEAFF.

Regarding this clone: A read error may produce the germline difference seen at one junction end. V gene TRBV7-7 combines with J gene TRBJ2-3; D gene ambiguous. Germline CDR1 and CDR2: SSHAT and FNYEAQ (reference sequence). The CDR3 sequence is 13 residues long. In DNA form, the CDR3 reads TGTGCTAGCAGCTTGGGAAGGGAAGATACGCAGTATTTT. Translated: CASSLGREDTQYF.

The chain has TRBV30 and TRBJ1-2; no firm D call. CDR1 is GTSNPN and CDR2 is SVGIG in the germline V gene (reference sequence). V lost 2 bases to trimming and J lost 4 bases, with 8 bases between them. The CDR3 consists of 12 residues. CDR3 DNA sequence: TGTGCCTGGAGTAGGGCTCGCTATGGCTACACCTTC. Protein sequence: CAWSRARYGYTF.

The chain employs TRBV5-1 and TRBJ1-4; D call uncertain. V lost 0 bases, J lost 0 bases, and 6 bases lay in between. This CDR3 has 15 amino acids. In germline, CDR1 is SGHRS, CDR2 YFSETQ. The CDR3 here is CASSLAGTTNEKLFF. Here the CDR3 DNA reads TGCGCCAGCAGCTTGGCGGGAACAACTAATGAAAAACTGTTTTTT.

CDR3 in DNA: TGTGCCAGCTCACCTCCCACAGGGAATGGAAACACCATATATTTT. As protein: CASSPPTGNGNTIYF. This chain joins TRBV18 and TRBJ1-3; D possibly corresponds to TRBD1 (6 bases). CDR1 is KGHSH and CDR2 is LQKENI in the germline V gene. The CDR3 has 15 residues. V lost 3 bases to trimming and J lost 3 bases, with 12 bases between them.